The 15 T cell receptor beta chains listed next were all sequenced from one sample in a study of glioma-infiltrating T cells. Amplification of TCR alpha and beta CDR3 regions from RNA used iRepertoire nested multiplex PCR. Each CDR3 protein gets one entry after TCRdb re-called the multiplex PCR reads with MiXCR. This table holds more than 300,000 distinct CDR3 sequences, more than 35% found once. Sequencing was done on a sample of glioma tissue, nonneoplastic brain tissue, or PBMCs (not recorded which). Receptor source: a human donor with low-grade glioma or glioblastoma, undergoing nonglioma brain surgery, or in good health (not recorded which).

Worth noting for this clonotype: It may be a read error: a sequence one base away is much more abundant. This CDR3 reads CASSSDRQSYGGELFF. The CDR3 nucleotides are TGTGCCAGCAGTTCCGATAGACAGTCCTACGGAGGGGAGCTGTTTTTT. The chain has TRBV6-2 or TRBV6-3 and TRBJ2-2, with D tentatively TRBD1 (5 bases). Germline loops: CDR1 MNHEY, CDR2 SVGEGT. The CDR3 has 16 amino acids. The V end lost 4 bases, the J end lost 8 bases, and 20 bases lay between the germline ends.

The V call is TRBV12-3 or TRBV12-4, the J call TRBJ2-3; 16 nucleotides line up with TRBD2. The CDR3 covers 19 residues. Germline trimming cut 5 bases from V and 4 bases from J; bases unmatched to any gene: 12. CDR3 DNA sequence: TGTGCCAGCAGTCCAGGGACTAGCGGGAGGGAAGAGGCGGCAGATACGCAGTATTTT. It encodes CASSPGTSGREEAADTQYF.

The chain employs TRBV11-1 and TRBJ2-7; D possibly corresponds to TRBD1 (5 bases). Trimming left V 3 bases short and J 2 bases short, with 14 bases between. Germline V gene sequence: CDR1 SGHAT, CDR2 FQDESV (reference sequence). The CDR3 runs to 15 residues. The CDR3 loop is CASSFGAGTTYEQYF. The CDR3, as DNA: TGTGCCAGCAGCTTTGGGGCAGGCACCACCTACGAGCAGTACTTC.

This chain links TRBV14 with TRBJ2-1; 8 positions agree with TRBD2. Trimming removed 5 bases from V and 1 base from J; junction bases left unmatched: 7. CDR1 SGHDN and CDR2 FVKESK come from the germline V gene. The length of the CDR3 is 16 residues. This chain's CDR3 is CASSILAAHSYNEQFF. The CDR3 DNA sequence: TGTGCCAGCAGCATACTAGCGGCCCATTCCTACAATGAGCAGTTCTTC.

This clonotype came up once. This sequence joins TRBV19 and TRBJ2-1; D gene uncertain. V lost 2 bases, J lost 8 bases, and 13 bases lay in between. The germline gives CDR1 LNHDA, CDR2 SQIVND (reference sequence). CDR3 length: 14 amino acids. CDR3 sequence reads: CASSITLRVDEQFF. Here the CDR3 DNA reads TGTGCCAGTAGTATAACTCTAAGAGTGGATGAGCAGTTCTTC.

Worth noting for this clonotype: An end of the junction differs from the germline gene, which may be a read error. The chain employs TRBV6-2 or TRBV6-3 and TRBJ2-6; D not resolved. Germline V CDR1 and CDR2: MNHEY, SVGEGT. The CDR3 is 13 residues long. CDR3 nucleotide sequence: TGTGCCGGCAGCACGGTTGGGGCCAACGTCCTGACTTTC. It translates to CAGSTVGANVLTF.

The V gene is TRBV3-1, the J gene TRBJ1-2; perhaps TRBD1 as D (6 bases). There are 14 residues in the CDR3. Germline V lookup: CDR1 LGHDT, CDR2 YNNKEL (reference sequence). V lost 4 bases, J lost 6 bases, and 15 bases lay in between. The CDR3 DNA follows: TGTGCCAGCAGCCCAAACCTACAGGGCCATGGCTACACCTTC. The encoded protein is CASSPNLQGHGYTF.

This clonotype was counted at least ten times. The chain's CDR3 is CSALGGLRNTEAFF. CDR3 nucleotide sequence: TGCAGTGCCCTCGGAGGACTCCGAAACACTGAAGCTTTCTTT. V gene TRBV20-1 combines with J gene TRBJ1-1, with D unclear. The germline V and J ends were trimmed by 6 bases and 2 bases, with 16 bases remaining between them. This CDR3 is 14 amino acids long. The germline gives CDR1 DFQATT, CDR2 SNEGSKA (reference sequence).

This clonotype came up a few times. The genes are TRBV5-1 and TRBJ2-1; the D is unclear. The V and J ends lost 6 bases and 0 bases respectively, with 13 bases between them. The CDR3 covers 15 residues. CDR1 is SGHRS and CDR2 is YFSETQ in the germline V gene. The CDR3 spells CASTMDRSSYNEQFF. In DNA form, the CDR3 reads TGCGCCAGCACCATGGACCGGAGCTCCTACAATGAGCAGTTCTTC.

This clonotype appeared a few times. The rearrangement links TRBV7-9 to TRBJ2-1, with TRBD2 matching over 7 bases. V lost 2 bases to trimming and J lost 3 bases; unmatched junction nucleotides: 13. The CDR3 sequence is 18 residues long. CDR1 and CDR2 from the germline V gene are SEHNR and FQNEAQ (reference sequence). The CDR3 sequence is CASSLSGIAGYHYNEQFF. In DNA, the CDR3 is TGTGCCAGCAGCTTATCGGGGATAGCGGGTTATCACTACAATGAGCAGTTCTTC.

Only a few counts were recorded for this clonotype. This CDR3 reads CASSFDGRTDTQYF. As DNA, the CDR3 is TGTGCCAGCAGTTTTGACGGCCGCACAGATACGCAGTATTTT. V and J are TRBV12-3 or TRBV12-4 and TRBJ2-3; D gene ambiguous. Between the trimmed V and J ends, which lost 3 bases and 1 base, there was a span of 8 bases. The CDR3 is made up of 14 amino acids.

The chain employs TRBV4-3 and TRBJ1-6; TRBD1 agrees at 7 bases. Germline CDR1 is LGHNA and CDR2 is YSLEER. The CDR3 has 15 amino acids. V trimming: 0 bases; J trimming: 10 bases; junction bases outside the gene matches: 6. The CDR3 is CASSQDYRGGSPLHF. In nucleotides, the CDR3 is TGCGCCAGCAGCCAAGATTACAGGGGAGGCTCACCCCTCCACTTT.

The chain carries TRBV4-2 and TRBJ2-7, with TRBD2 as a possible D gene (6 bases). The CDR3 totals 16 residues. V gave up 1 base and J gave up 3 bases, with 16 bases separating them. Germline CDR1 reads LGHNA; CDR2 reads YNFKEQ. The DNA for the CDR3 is TGTGCCAGCAGCCAAGTTCTGGCGGAGGGGTTCTACGAGCAGTACTTC. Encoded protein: CASSQVLAEGFYEQYF.

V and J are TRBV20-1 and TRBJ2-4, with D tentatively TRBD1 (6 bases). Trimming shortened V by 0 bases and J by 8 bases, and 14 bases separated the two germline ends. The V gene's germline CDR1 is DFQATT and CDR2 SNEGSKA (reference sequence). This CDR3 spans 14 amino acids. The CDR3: CSARDIDRRYIQYF. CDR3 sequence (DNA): TGCAGTGCTAGAGATATAGACAGGCGATACATTCAGTACTTC.

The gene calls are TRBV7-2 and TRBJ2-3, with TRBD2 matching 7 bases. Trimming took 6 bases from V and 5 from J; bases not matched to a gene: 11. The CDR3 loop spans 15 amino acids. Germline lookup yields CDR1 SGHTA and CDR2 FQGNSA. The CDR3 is CASRPPTGRGDTQYF. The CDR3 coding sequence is TGTGCCAGCAGGCCCCCGACGGGGAGGGGAGATACGCAGTATTTT.